One and the same sample provided the 26 T cell receptor beta chains below, sequenced in a study of blood T cell repertoires in COVID-19. The protocol was immunoSEQ multiplex PCR, while the TCRdb copy is restricted to in-frame clones and leaves out a portion. This repertoire shows some 100,000 clones, roughly 90% found once; its top ten account for approximately 7.7%. The sample taken for sequencing was peripheral blood. These receptor sequences come from a human donor in a cohort sampled during active COVID-19.

This clone appeared a few times. Mismatch with germline at one junction end may stem from a read error. This chain uses TRBV29-1 with TRBJ2-7, with D possibly TRBD2 on 5 matching bases. This CDR3 is built from 12 residues. Germline loops: CDR1 SQVTM, CDR2 ANQGSEA. This CDR3 is CSVKEGLSEQYF. CDR3 DNA: TGCAGCGTTAAAGAAGGACTCTCCGAGCAGTACTTC.

The chain carries TRBV15 and TRBJ2-7; D gene uncertain. This CDR3 spans 14 amino acids. Trimming stripped 8 bases from V and 0 bases from J, with 14 bases between. Germline V gene lookup returns CDR1 LNHNV and CDR2 YYDKDF (reference sequence). CDR3 coding DNA: TGTGCCACCGGCGCAGGCGCAAGCTCCTACGAGCAGTACTTC. Protein sequence: CATGAGASSYEQYF.

The gene calls are TRBV30 and TRBJ1-3; 8 bases agree with TRBD1. This CDR3 region has 14 residues. The J segment lost 3 bases and the V segment lost 0 bases, leaving 1 base of the junction unmatched. Germline V lookup: CDR1 GTSNPN, CDR2 SVGIG (reference sequence). CDR3 protein: CAWSVGQGGNTIYF. For the CDR3, the DNA is TGTGCCTGGAGTGTAGGACAGGGTGGAAACACCATATATTTT.

This clone was seen a few times. The gene calls are TRBV7-9 and TRBJ1-1, with unresolved D. V was cut by 5 bases and J by 0 bases, with 10 bases left in between. Germline loops: CDR1 SEHNR, CDR2 FQNEAQ (reference sequence). There are 14 residues in the CDR3. As DNA, the CDR3 is TGTGCCAGCAGCCCGCGGAATTTGAACACTGAAGCTTTCTTT. Residues: CASSPRNLNTEAFF.

The V call is TRBV5-1, the J call TRBJ1-6; the D gene is possibly TRBD1 (6 bases). CDR1 and CDR2 from the germline V gene are SGHRS and YFSETQ. V gave up 2 bases and J gave up 8 bases, with 14 bases separating them. The CDR3 consists of 15 residues. The CDR3 DNA sequence: TGCGCCAGCAGCTTAACCAGGGGATTTGATTCACCCCTCCACTTT. Protein product: CASSLTRGFDSPLHF.

The genes are TRBV15 and TRBJ2-1; 9 nucleotides match TRBD2. The germline CDR1 and CDR2 sequences are LNHNV and YYDKDF (reference sequence). This CDR3 is 16 amino acids long. J was trimmed by 8 bases and V by 5 bases; bases with no gene match: 13. The CDR3, as DNA: TGTGCCACCAGCGGGGACGTGCTAGCGGGAAGGGATGAGCAGTTCTTC. Amino acid sequence: CATSGDVLAGRDEQFF. The whole variable domain, remainder taken from reference TRBV15 and TRBJ2-1, is DAMVIQNPRYQVTQFGKPVTLSCSQTLNHNVMYWYQQKSSQAPKLLFHYYDKDFNNEADTPDNFQSRRPNTSFCFLDIRSPGLGDTAMYLCATSGDVLAGRDEQFFGPGTRLTVL.

This clone came up a few times. The J gene is TRBJ2-2, the V gene TRBV6-4; 8 positions agree with TRBD1. Germline loops: CDR1 MRHNA, CDR2 SNTAGT. J lost 6 bases, V lost 5 bases, and 8 bases had no gene match. The CDR3 length is 15 residues. CDR3 DNA sequence: TGTGCCAGCAGTATTGGACAGGGTCGATCCGGGGAGCTGTTTTTT. This gives the protein CASSIGQGRSGELFF.

Worth noting for this clone: The sample holds other DNA sequences that translate to the same CDR3. The V call is TRBV2, the J call TRBJ2-5; TRBD2 matches at 7 bases. CDR1 and CDR2 (germline): SNHLY, FYNNEI. The ends lost 4 bases at V and 5 bases at J; junction bases unmatched: 4. The CDR3 is 13 residues long. The CDR3 spells CASSGLARETQYF. In nucleotides, the CDR3 is TGTGCCAGCAGTGGACTAGCTCGGGAGACCCAGTACTTC. Drawing the rest from reference TRBV2 and TRBJ2-5, the complete variable domain is EPEVTQTPSHQVTQMGQEVILRCVPISNHLYFYWYRQILGQKVEFLVSFYNNEISEKSEIFDDQFSVERPDGSNFTLKIRSTKLEDSAMYFCASSGLARETQYFGPGTRLLVL.

The chain joins TRBV4-2 to TRBJ1-5, with 9 nucleotides matching TRBD1. Per germline, CDR1 LGHNA and CDR2 YNFKEQ. The trim removed 4 bases at V and 5 bases at J, leaving 24 bases unmatched. The CDR3 is 21 residues long. CDR3: CASSRTGVNGEGRVNYQPQHF. The CDR3 DNA sequence: TGTGCCAGCAGCCGGACAGGGGTGAATGGGGAGGGTAGGGTAAACTATCAGCCCCAGCATTTT.

The rearrangement joins TRBV11-3 to TRBJ2-1; tentatively, D is TRBD1 (5 bases). The CDR3 has 13 residues. From germline, CDR1 is SGHNT and CDR2 YENEEA. The V gene lost 2 bases and the J gene lost 9 bases, with 11 bases spanning the gap. CDR3: CASSLSRVGEQFF. DNA for the CDR3: TGTGCCAGCAGCTTAAGCAGGGTCGGTGAGCAGTTCTTC.

The chain has TRBV7-3 and TRBJ1-1; a possible D gene is TRBD1 (5 bases). The V gene's germline CDR1 is SGHTA and CDR2 FQGTGA. The CDR3 contains 17 residues. V shed 1 base and J shed 5 bases, with 20 bases lying between them. CDR3 nucleotides: TGTGCCAGCAGCTTAAGGGGAGGAGGGGCGAGGATTACTGAAGCTTTCTTT. It is translated as CASSLRGGGARITEAFF. Full variable domain (missing parts from reference TRBV7-3 and TRBJ1-1): GAGVSQTPSNKVTEKGKYVELRCDPISGHTALYWYRQSLGQGPEFLIYFQGTGAADDSGLPNDRFFAVRPEGSVSTLKIQRTERGDSAVYLCASSLRGGGARITEAFFGQGTRLTVV.

The chain recombines TRBV7-8 with TRBJ1-1, with D maybe TRBD1 (6 bases). Trimming took off 5 bases at V and 1 base at J, with 8 bases between the two ends. Germline-derived CDR1 and CDR2 are SGHVS and FQNEAQ. This CDR3 has 13 amino acids. CDR3 DNA: TGTGCCAGCAGCCGGACAGAGAACACTGAAGCTTTCTTT. Encoded protein: CASSRTENTEAFF.

The rearrangement uses TRBV6-2 or TRBV6-3 and TRBJ1-3; D is perhaps TRBD1 (5 bases). Germline V CDR1 and CDR2: MNHEY, SVGEGT. This CDR3 comprises 16 residues. V lost 2 bases to trimming and J lost 7 bases, with 18 bases between them. The CDR3 protein is CASSYPTRGGKNTIYF. CDR3 nucleotide sequence: TGTGCCAGCAGTTACCCCACGCGGGGCGGAAAGAACACCATATATTTT.

The DNA of the CDR3 is TGCAGCCTGAGGCGGGGCTCCTACAATGAGCAGTTCTTC. Residues: CSLRRGSYNEQFF. The V gene is TRBV29-1, the J gene TRBJ2-1; TRBD2 might be the D (6 bases). CDR1 is SQVTM, CDR2 ANQGSEA, per germline. With 8 bases removed from V and 0 bases from J, the gap between germline ends came to 11 bases. This CDR3 region has 13 residues.

This clone was seen only once. The chain has TRBV21-1 and TRBJ2-5; the D call of TRBD1 is as the table states it, not checked on the DNA. TRBV21-1 is marked as a pseudogene. This CDR3 spans 18 amino acids. The CDR3 sequence: CASSFRDREGFDQETQYF. CDR3 nucleotides: TGTGCCAGCAGCTTCCGGGACAGGGAGGGATTCGACCAAGAGACCCAGTACTTC.

The V and J genes are TRBV5-1 and TRBJ2-7; 10 bases match TRBD1. Trimming removed 3 bases from V and 3 bases from J; junction bases left unmatched: 6. The CDR3 length is 15 residues. Germline CDR1 is SGHRS and CDR2 is YFSETQ. CDR3 sequence (DNA): TGCGCCAGCAGCTGGGGGACAGGGGAGGACTACGAGCAGTACTTC. Amino acid sequence: CASSWGTGEDYEQYF.

This chain connects TRBV3-1 (or the pseudogene TRBV3-2) to TRBJ2-1, with no clear D. The CDR3 is made up of 12 amino acids. Trimming shortened V by 4 bases and J by 5 bases, and 6 bases separated the two germline ends. CDR1 and CDR2 from the germline V gene are LGHDT and YNNKEL (reference sequence). The CDR3 DNA is TGTGCCAGCAGCCCGACTCACAATGAGCAGTTCTTC. Translation gives CASSPTHNEQFF.

The V call is TRBV6-1, the J call TRBJ1-2; TRBD1 is a possible D gene (6 bases). The CDR3 loop spans 14 amino acids. V lost 1 base, J lost 4 bases, and 10 bases lay in between. The V gene's germline CDR1 is MNHNS and CDR2 SASEGT. The chain's CDR3 is CASSEGDRFYGYTF. CDR3 DNA sequence: TGTGCCAGCAGTGAAGGCGACAGGTTCTATGGCTACACCTTC.

The chain carries TRBV5-3 and TRBJ2-1; 9 positions agree with TRBD2. TRBV5-3 carries the ORF label, with uncertain function. The CDR3 loop spans 17 amino acids. The J segment lost 9 bases and the V segment lost 0 bases, leaving 13 bases of the junction unmatched. The CDR3 sequence is CARSLGNRAGGRGEQFF. The CDR3 region has the DNA TGTGCCAGAAGCTTGGGGAACCGAGCGGGAGGAAGAGGTGAGCAGTTCTTC.

This rearrangement joins TRBV21-1 to TRBJ2-3; whether TRBD2, the table's D call, matches the DNA was not checked. TRBV21-1 counts as a pseudogene. The CDR3 is 20 amino acids. The CDR3 region is CASSLAGGRIRETSTDTQYF. DNA for the CDR3: TGTGCCAGCAGCTTAGCGGGGGGGCGAATAAGGGAAACTAGCACAGATACGCAGTATTTT.

This clone was observed a handful of times. J is TRBJ2-2 and V is TRBV27, with 7 bases that match TRBD2. With V trimmed by 7 bases and J by 3 bases, 5 bases remained unmatched. The CDR3 has 14 amino acids. Germline CDR1 MNHEY, CDR2 SMNVEV (reference sequence). The CDR3, as DNA: TGTGCCAGCATCAGCGGGACTTACACCGGGGAGCTGTTTTTT. Protein sequence: CASISGTYTGELFF.

The chain has TRBV29-1 and TRBJ2-3; D possibly corresponds to TRBD1 (7 bases). CDR3 length: 14 residues. Germline V gene sequence: CDR1 SQVTM, CDR2 ANQGSEA. With 6 bases removed from V and 1 base from J, the gap between germline ends came to 14 bases. The CDR3 reads CSVQRGTGTDTQYF. For the CDR3, the DNA is TGCAGCGTCCAACGGGGGACAGGCACAGATACGCAGTATTTT.

V usage is TRBV14 and J usage is TRBJ2-2; 10 bases line up with TRBD2. Germline V gene lookup returns CDR1 SGHDN and CDR2 FVKESK. The V and J ends lost 0 bases and 0 bases, in that order; junction bases with no gene match: 7. The CDR3 is 19 amino acids. CDR3 residues: CASSQDRLAGVSNTGELFF. DNA for the CDR3: TGTGCCAGCAGCCAAGATCGTCTAGCGGGAGTTTCGAACACCGGGGAGCTGTTTTTT.

The chain combines TRBV19 with TRBJ2-4, with D perhaps TRBD2 (6 bases). Germline V gives CDR1 LNHDA, CDR2 SQIVND (reference sequence). The CDR3 has 17 amino acids. V lost 1 base to trimming and J lost 0 bases, with 13 bases between them. CDR3 sequence (DNA): TGTGCCAGTAGTATAGGCGGGGAACCTATAGCCAAAAACATTCAGTACTTC. This sequence encodes CASSIGGEPIAKNIQYF.

V usage is TRBV21-1 and J usage is TRBJ2-3; TRBD2, the table's D call, lacks a check against the DNA. TRBV21-1 is classified as a pseudogene. CDR3 size: 17 residues. The CDR3 here is CASSKVEGGLSTDTQYF. The CDR3 bases are TGTGCCAGCAGCAAAGTCGAGGGGGGGCTTAGCACAGATACGCAGTATTTT.

This chain joins TRBV24-1 and TRBJ1-5; TRBD1 might be the D (5 bases). CDR1 is KGHDR and CDR2 is SFDVKD in the germline V gene. The length of the CDR3 is 16 residues. Trimming pared 4 bases from V and 2 bases from J, leaving 14 bases between. The CDR3 protein is CATSDPRQPRNQPQHF. As DNA, the CDR3 is TGTGCCACCAGTGACCCAAGACAGCCTCGCAATCAGCCCCAGCATTTT.